This T cell receptor (beta chain) was sequenced during a study of blood T cells in healthy people across ages. In each sample, at least 7 million PBMCs were isolated. Trimming removed 5 bases from V and 4 bases from J; junction bases left unmatched: 6. The germline CDR1 and CDR2 sequences are SGHTA and FQGNSA. This CDR3 comprises 15 residues. With a J-beta primer mix and a sample-barcoded 5' primer, a second PCR ran 7 to 11 cycles. TCRdb redid the calling of the 5' RACE reads with MiXCR, one entry per CDR3 protein. The table includes 730,000 or so distinct CDR3 sequences, around 43% detected once. This chain connects TRBV7-2 to TRBJ2-1; TRBD1 aligns across 9 bases. Sequenced input: blood. This sequence was found in a man older than 75 in good health. CDR3 DNA sequence: TGTGCCAGCAGCGCCACCGGGACAGGGTACAATGAGCAGTTCTTC. It encodes CASSATGTGYNEQFF. Using reference TRBV7-2 and TRBJ2-1 for the parts outside the CDR3, the full variable domain is GAGVSQSPSNKVTEKGKDVELRCDPISGHTALYWYRQSLGQGLEFLIYFQGNSAPDKSGLPSDRFSAERTGGSVSTLTIQRTQQEDSAVYLCASSATGTGYNEQFFGPGTRLTVL.